This TCR beta chain was documented in a study of OX40 agonist ivuxolimab in advanced cancers. Study information: Patients were given ivuxolimab, an antibody that agonizes OX40 (CD134). Administration of intravenous ivuxolimab to patients occurred every 2 weeks at 0.01 to 10 mg/kg.

The trim removed 4 bases at V and 7 bases at J, leaving 9 bases unmatched. This CDR3 has 15 amino acids. The germline gives CDR1 LGHNA, CDR2 YSLEER. Repertoires were generated with immunoSEQ multiplex PCR, while TCRdb's copy carries only in-frame clones and drops some. The sample has about 77,000 clones; about 85% are singletons. This material consisted of CD4+ or CD8+ T cells sorted from blood, taken in a trial of the OX40 agonist ivuxolimab. V is TRBV4-3 and J is TRBJ2-1, with 8 bases lining up with TRBD2. The origin of this receptor is an adult with an advanced solid tumor such as melanoma, head and neck, liver or kidney cancer. The CDR3 nucleotides read TGCGCCAGCAGCCGCCAAACTAGCGGACGTAATGAGCAGTTCTTC. Translated, it gives CASSRQTSGRNEQFF.